The 15 T cell receptor beta chains below were found in one sample sequenced in a study of blood T cell repertoires in COVID-19. This table comes from immunoSEQ multiplex PCR, and its TCRdb copy is limited to in-frame clones, with some not included. The sample comprises approximately 170,000 clones, 80% to 85% of which are singletons, and roughly 8.6% rests with the top ten. The sequenced material came from PBMCs or T cells enriched from blood (not recorded which). These receptor sequences come from a woman between 45 and 65 years old who had recovered from COVID-19.

The chain has TRBV2 and TRBJ1-6; 8 bases line up with TRBD1. Trimming removed 4 bases from V and 9 bases from J; junction bases left unmatched: 8. This CDR3 has 15 residues. From germline, CDR1 is SNHLY and CDR2 FYNNEI. The CDR3 DNA reads as TGTGCCAGCAGTGGTTCGACAGGGGACGGTTCACCCCTCCACTTT. It yields the protein CASSGSTGDGSPLHF.

The CDR3 DNA is TGTGCCAGCGAGCGGGAGGACAATGAGCAGTTCTTC. Protein: CASEREDNEQFF. The rearrangement joins TRBV3-1 (or the pseudogene TRBV3-2) to TRBJ2-1; 9 bases line up with TRBD2. Germline values: CDR1 LGHDT, CDR2 YNNKEL (reference sequence). The V gene end was trimmed by 8 bases and the J gene end by 5 bases; junction bases not matched to a gene: 1. CDR3 length: 12 residues.

The gene calls are TRBV19 and TRBJ1-2; 7 bases map to TRBD1. Looked up from germline, CDR1 is LNHDA and CDR2 is SQIVND (reference sequence). CDR3 length: 14 amino acids. The ends lost 4 bases at V and 4 bases at J; junction bases unmatched: 6. The CDR3 nucleotides read TGTGCCAGTAGTACCACAGGGGATGGCTATGGCTACACCTTC. It translates to CASSTTGDGYGYTF.

CDR3 nucleotide sequence: TGTGCCAGCAGCCAAGGGGGGACAGCCCCCCTCCGAACCATTCAGTACTTC. Its translation is CASSQGGTAPLRTIQYF. The genes are TRBV3-1 (or the pseudogene TRBV3-2) and TRBJ2-4, with 7 bases lining up with TRBD1. V shed 1 base, J shed 9 bases, and the junction held 15 bases outside the gene matches. Germline CDR1 and CDR2: LGHDT and YNNKEL (reference sequence). The CDR3 consists of 17 residues.

This clone appeared a few times. The rearrangement links TRBV7-2 to TRBJ1-6, with D possibly TRBD1 on 5 matching bases. The ends were cut back, 5 bases at V and 8 bases at J, with 7 bases in the middle. The CDR3 has 12 residues. Germline-derived CDR1 and CDR2 are SGHTA and FQGNSA. The CDR3 DNA reads as TGTGCCAGCAGCGTCAGGGATTCACCCCTCCACTTT. Translation gives CASSVRDSPLHF. The full variable domain, completed using reference TRBV7-2 and TRBJ1-6, is GAGVSQSPSNKVTEKGKDVELRCDPISGHTALYWYRQSLGQGLEFLIYFQGNSAPDKSGLPSDRFSAERTGGSVSTLTIQRTQQEDSAVYLCASSVRDSPLHFGNGTRLTVT.

This rearrangement joins TRBV6-2 or TRBV6-3 to TRBJ2-7; D gene uncertain. The V end was cut by 2 bases, the J end by 3 bases, with 8 bases between. There are 13 residues in the CDR3. The germline V gene has CDR1 MNHEY and CDR2 SVGEGT. CDR3 region: CASSYGGSYEQYF. The CDR3 coding sequence is TGTGCCAGCAGTTACGGCGGCAGCTACGAGCAGTACTTC.

This rearrangement joins TRBV20-1 to TRBJ2-5; no firm D call. Germline lookup yields CDR1 DFQATT and CDR2 SNEGSKA (reference sequence). V gave up 4 bases and J gave up 2 bases, with 5 bases separating them. This CDR3 is 11 amino acids long. The CDR3 region is CSANSQETQYF. In nucleotides, the CDR3 is TGCAGTGCTAACTCACAAGAGACCCAGTACTTC.

The chain joins TRBV11-3 to TRBJ2-1; possible D gene TRBD1, 6 bases. The germline V and J ends were trimmed by 5 bases and 5 bases, with 19 bases remaining between them. The CDR3 is 16 residues long. CDR1 and CDR2 (germline): SGHNT, YENEEA. The CDR3 loop is CASSPSRTGLNNEQFF. CDR3 coding DNA: TGTGCCAGCAGCCCTAGCCGTACAGGGCTTAACAATGAGCAGTTCTTC.

V and J are TRBV29-1 and TRBJ1-3, with 7 bases identical to TRBD1. Germline trimming cut 6 bases from V and 4 bases from J; bases unmatched to any gene: 9. The CDR3 is made up of 14 amino acids. Germline assignment: CDR1 SQVTM and CDR2 ANQGSEA. CDR3 bases: TGCAGCGTAGCCGGACAGGCTATGGGAAACACCATATATTTT. Its translation is CSVAGQAMGNTIYF.

The chain recombines TRBV7-2 with TRBJ2-3; 9 positions agree with TRBD2. Germline CDR1 reads SGHTA; CDR2 reads FQGNSA. This CDR3 comprises 18 residues. Trimming took 5 bases from V and 2 from J; bases not matched to a gene: 14. For the CDR3, the DNA is TGTGCCAGCAGCCGCACCCCCCCACTAGCGGGCAACACAGATACGCAGTATTTT. It encodes CASSRTPPLAGNTDTQYF.

The chain links TRBV19 to TRBJ1-1, with 7 bases lining up with TRBD1. CDR1 LNHDA and CDR2 SQIVND come from the germline V gene (reference sequence). Trimming took 5 bases from V and 1 from J; bases not matched to a gene: 19. CDR3 size: 19 residues. CDR3 sequence: CASSQPRTGGRRTNTEAFF. DNA for the CDR3: TGTGCCAGTAGTCAGCCCCGGACAGGAGGGCGAAGAACGAACACTGAAGCTTTCTTT.

J is TRBJ1-5 and V is TRBV5-1; TRBD1 is a possible D gene (5 bases). The CDR3 runs 15 residues. Germline V gene sequence: CDR1 SGHRS, CDR2 YFSETQ. V dropped 5 bases and J dropped 3 bases, with 15 bases sitting between them. CDR3 in amino acids: CASRRDGEFNQPQHF. CDR3 DNA sequence: TGCGCCAGCAGGCGGGACGGGGAATTCAATCAGCCCCAGCATTTT. Variable domain in full (rest from reference TRBV5-1 and TRBJ1-5): KAGVTQTPRYLIKTRGQQVTLSCSPISGHRSVSWYQQTPGQGLQFLFEYFSETQRNKGNFPGRFSGRQFSNSRSEMNVSTLELGDSALYLCASRRDGEFNQPQHFGDGTRLSIL.

The chain couples TRBV18 to TRBJ2-2; the D gene is possibly TRBD2 (6 bases). Germline CDR1 is KGHSH and CDR2 is LQKENI. Trimming shortened V by 3 bases and J by 6 bases, and 11 bases separated the two germline ends. This CDR3 is 14 amino acids long. CDR3 coding DNA: TGTGCCAGCTCACCCGCCGGGGGTCCCGGGGAGCTGTTTTTT. Its protein is CASSPAGGPGELFF.

The chain combines TRBV28 with TRBJ2-1; TRBD1 is a possible D gene (5 bases). The CDR3 length is 12 residues. Trimming took off 3 bases at V and 16 bases at J, with 16 bases between the two ends. CDR1 and CDR2 (germline): MDHEN, SYDVKM. CDR3 DNA: TGTGCCAGCAGTTTGGGAACAGGTCAGGGCTTCTTC. It codes for CASSLGTGQGFF. The full variable domain, completed using reference TRBV28 and TRBJ2-1, is DVKVTQSSRYLVKRTGEKVFLECVQDMDHENMFWYRQDPGLGLRLIYFSYDVKMKEKGDIPEGYSVSREKKERFSLILESASTNQTSMYLCASSLGTGQGFFGPGTRLTVL.

The chain employs TRBV18 and TRBJ1-5; TRBD1 is a possible D gene (5 bases). The CDR3 has 15 residues. With 3 bases removed from V and 6 bases from J, the gap between germline ends came to 15 bases. Germline V gene sequence: CDR1 KGHSH, CDR2 LQKENI. This chain's CDR3 is CASSPAGIGVQPQHF. CDR3 DNA sequence: TGTGCCAGCTCACCGGCAGGGATCGGTGTTCAGCCCCAGCATTTT.